Below, 19 T cell receptor beta chains from the same sample are listed, as sequenced in a study of T cells after yellow fever vaccination. MiXCR was run by TCRdb on the 5' RACE reads, yielding one entry per CDR3 protein. The sample includes 45,000 to 60,000 distinct CDR3 sequences, about 6.6% seen only once; the top ten take approximately 24%. Specimen: CD8+ T cells not binding an NS4B(214-222) dextramer, sorted from PBMCs, collected approximately 40 days after the first yellow fever vaccination. These receptors all come from a man aged 18 to 30 who received the YFV17D yellow fever vaccine.

This clonotype was observed at least ten times. The V gene is TRBV7-2, the J gene TRBJ2-1; either TRBD1 or TRBD2 may fit D (7 bases each). V was cut by 5 bases and J by 9 bases, with 17 bases left in between. Germline CDR1 SGHTA, CDR2 FQGNSA. The CDR3 totals 14 residues. The CDR3 spells CASSQGGGLPEQFF. Written as DNA, the CDR3 is TGTGCCAGCAGCCAGGGGGGGGGGCTCCCTGAGCAGTTCTTC.

This clonotype was recorded many times. The chain carries TRBV7-9 and TRBJ2-3; the D gene is possibly TRBD2 (5 bases). The ends were cut back, 6 bases at V and 2 bases at J, with 15 bases in the middle. The germline gives CDR1 SEHNR, CDR2 FQNEAQ (reference sequence). The CDR3 spans 15 residues. In DNA form, the CDR3 reads TGTGCCAGCAGTCGTCCCCGGGGTAACACAGATACGCAGTATTTT. As protein: CASSRPRGNTDTQYF.

This clonotype was seen only a few times. This sequence joins TRBV6-6 and TRBJ1-2; no firm D call. V dropped 2 bases and J dropped 8 bases, with 6 bases sitting between them. CDR3 length equals 11 residues. The germline V gene has CDR1 MNHNY and CDR2 SVGAGI (reference sequence). This chain's CDR3 is CASSYVRGYTF. The CDR3 DNA sequence: TGTGCCAGCAGTTACGTCCGGGGCTACACCTTC.

The sample holds many counts of this clonotype. The chain recombines TRBV20-1 with TRBJ2-5; TRBD2 agrees at 8 bases. The V and J ends lost 4 bases and 5 bases, in that order; junction bases with no gene match: 21. This CDR3 comprises 18 residues. CDR1 is DFQATT, CDR2 SNEGSKA, per germline (reference sequence). CDR3 coding DNA: TGCAGTGCTATGGGGGGGGAACTAGCGGACCACCGGTGGGAGACCCAGTACTTC. Its protein product is CSAMGGELADHRWETQYF.

This clonotype was seen many times. This rearrangement joins TRBV12-3 or TRBV12-4 to TRBJ2-7; TRBD2 agrees at 7 bases. CDR3 length: 13 amino acids. V gave up 8 bases and J gave up 4 bases; unmatched junction bases: 8. This chain's CDR3 is CASGVNSGYEQYF. The CDR3 bases are TGTGCCAGCGGGGTTAATAGCGGGTACGAGCAGTACTTC.

The chain couples TRBV7-2 to TRBJ2-1; a weak D match, TRBD1 (5 bases). V lost 2 bases, J lost 8 bases, and 16 bases lay in between. The CDR3 sequence is 15 residues long. CDR1 SGHTA and CDR2 FQGNSA come from the germline V gene. The CDR3 DNA follows: TGTGCCAGCAGCTTATTGATTAGGGGATGGGATGAGCAGTTCTTC. This translates into CASSLLIRGWDEQFF.

This clonotype was seen at least ten times. The rearrangement joins TRBV10-3 to TRBJ2-7; no definite D call. CDR1 is ENHRY, CDR2 SYGVKD, per germline. CDR3 length: 13 amino acids. V gave up 5 bases and J gave up 3 bases, with 11 bases separating them. The CDR3 spells CAISSGLGYEQYV. CDR3 in DNA: TGTGCCATCAGTTCCGGGCTAGGCTACGAGCAGTACGTC.

The rearrangement joins TRBV12-3 or TRBV12-4 to TRBJ2-5; a possible D gene is TRBD2 (6 bases). CDR3 length: 15 amino acids. Between the trimmed V and J ends, which lost 2 bases and 3 bases, there was a span of 13 bases. The CDR3 spells CASSLMSSGEETQYF. The CDR3 DNA sequence: TGTGCCAGCAGTTTAATGTCGTCGGGGGAAGAGACCCAGTACTTC.

The CDR3 region has the DNA TGTGCCAGCAGCTACCAGTACAATGAGCAGTTCTTC. Protein product: CASSYQYNEQFF. The chain joins TRBV7-8 to TRBJ2-1; D unresolved. The CDR3 spans 12 residues. Germline V gene sequence: CDR1 SGHVS, CDR2 FQNEAQ. Trimming took off 4 bases at V and 4 bases at J, with 5 bases between the two ends.

The sample holds many counts of this clonotype. The rearrangement joins TRBV6-2 or TRBV6-3 to TRBJ1-1; 7 bases agree with TRBD1. CDR3 length: 14 amino acids. The V gene end was trimmed by 6 bases and the J gene end by 0 bases; junction bases not matched to a gene: 4. Germline V CDR1 and CDR2: MNHEY, SVGEGT. CDR3 bases: TGTGCCAGCAGCCGACAGGGTATGAACACTGAAGCTTTCTTT. Translation gives CASSRQGMNTEAFF.

This clonotype was seen at least ten times. The J gene is TRBJ1-1, the V gene TRBV5-1; unclear D gene. The CDR3 runs 13 residues. Per the germline V gene, CDR1 is SGHRS and CDR2 is YFSETQ. V gave up 0 bases and J gave up 5 bases, with 8 bases separating them. The CDR3: CASSLAQVTEAFF. For the CDR3, the DNA is TGCGCCAGCAGCTTGGCCCAAGTGACTGAAGCTTTCTTT.

The rearrangement joins TRBV7-8 to TRBJ1-2; D ambiguous. The CDR3 covers 17 residues. Germline V CDR1 and CDR2: SGHVS, FQNEAQ. Trimming pared 1 base from V and 6 bases from J, leaving 21 bases between. The CDR3 sequence is CASSLGYGHVEVDGYTF. The CDR3 nucleotides are TGTGCCAGCAGCTTAGGATACGGGCATGTTGAAGTAGATGGCTACACCTTC.

The rearrangement links TRBV12-3 or TRBV12-4 to TRBJ2-1, with a tentative D call TRBD1 (7 bases). This CDR3 spans 15 amino acids. V lost 7 bases, J lost 2 bases, and 15 bases lay in between. CDR3 in DNA: TGTGCCAGCACCGGCGGGACAGAAACCTACAATGAGCAGTTCTTC. Its protein is CASTGGTETYNEQFF.

This chain connects TRBV7-9 to TRBJ2-2; D remains ambiguous. CDR1 and CDR2 (germline): SEHNR, FQNEAQ (reference sequence). Trimming cost V 1 base and J 6 bases, with 9 bases left between them. The length of the CDR3 is 14 residues. The CDR3 sequence: CASSLELGSGELFF. Written as DNA, the CDR3 is TGTGCCAGCAGCTTAGAGCTGGGTTCCGGGGAGCTGTTTTTT.

This clonotype was recorded at least ten times. The chain carries TRBV6-5 and TRBJ1-1; tentatively, D is TRBD1 (5 bases). The CDR3 runs to 13 residues. Germline CDR1 reads MNHEY; CDR2 reads SVGAGI. V was cut by 7 bases and J by 3 bases, with 12 bases left in between. CDR3 residues: CASKLPGYTEAFF. Here the CDR3 DNA reads TGTGCCAGCAAACTTCCAGGGTACACTGAAGCTTTCTTT.

V usage is TRBV20-1 and J usage is TRBJ1-2; D may be TRBD1 (6 bases). The germline V and J ends were trimmed by 5 bases and 3 bases, with 10 bases remaining between them. This CDR3 has 12 residues. Germline V lookup: CDR1 DFQATT, CDR2 SNEGSKA (reference sequence). The CDR3 protein is CSALGGHYGYTF. The CDR3 coding sequence is TGCAGTGCTTTAGGGGGGCACTATGGCTACACCTTC.

The V gene is TRBV4-1, the J gene TRBJ2-1; TRBD2 is a possible D gene (5 bases). Between the trimmed V and J ends, which lost 2 bases and 1 base, there was a span of 12 bases. Germline-derived CDR1 and CDR2 are MGHRA and YSYEKL. This CDR3 region has 16 residues. CDR3 bases: TGCGCCAGCAGCCAAAGTCTAGCTGGTTCCTACAATGAGCAGTTCTTC. This codes for CASSQSLAGSYNEQFF.

The rearrangement links TRBV7-3 to TRBJ1-1; perhaps TRBD1 as D (6 bases). The CDR3 is 18 amino acids. V shed 1 base and J shed 1 base, with 19 bases lying between them. CDR1 and CDR2 from the germline V gene are SGHTA and FQGTGA. Here the CDR3 reads CASSLRPGTKFKNTEAFF. CDR3 coding DNA: TGTGCCAGCAGCTTAAGACCCGGGACAAAGTTTAAGAACACTGAAGCTTTCTTT.

V usage is TRBV6-1 and J usage is TRBJ1-5, with 10 bases matching TRBD1. With 6 bases clipped from V and 7 bases from J, the junction kept 9 bases outside the gene matches. Germline-derived CDR1 and CDR2 are MNHNS and SASEGT. CDR3 length equals 15 residues. CDR3 nucleotides: TGTGCCAGCAGCGGAACTCGGACAGGGGGACAGCCCCAGCATTTT. It specifies CASSGTRTGGQPQHF.